The 29 T cell receptor beta chains presented below share a single source sample, sequenced in a study of shared clonotypes between healthy human individuals. The method was immunoSEQ multiplex PCR; TCRdb's version includes in-frame clones alone and lacks a portion of them. Altogether about 1.5 million clones are present, roughly 98% being singletons, with the ten largest covering around 0.45%. Sequencing was carried out using naive CD4+ T cells sorted from blood. Subset defined: CD45RA+ positively selected. Source of these receptors: a man aged 25 to 45 in good health.

J is TRBJ2-1 and V is TRBV6-5; D possibly corresponds to TRBD2 (6 bases). Deletions cut 2 bases from V and 11 bases from J, with 16 bases between. Germline CDR1 and CDR2: MNHEY and SVGAGI. CDR3 length equals 14 residues. CDR3 amino acids: CASSYRMTSLKQFF. The CDR3 coding sequence is TGTGCCAGCAGTTACCGAATGACTAGTTTAAAGCAGTTCTTC.

The chain has TRBV14 and TRBJ1-2; 8 bases are a match to TRBD1. Per germline, CDR1 SGHDN and CDR2 FVKESK. This CDR3 contains 15 residues. Trimming removed 0 bases from V and 6 bases from J; junction bases left unmatched: 6. CDR3 residues: CASSQEDRGGDGYTF. For the CDR3, the DNA is TGTGCCAGCAGCCAAGAAGACAGGGGCGGGGATGGCTACACCTTC.

The chain carries TRBV18 and TRBJ2-1; tentatively, D is TRBD2 (6 bases). This CDR3 is 16 amino acids long. The germline V gene has CDR1 KGHSH and CDR2 LQKENI. Trimming shortened V by 0 bases and J by 7 bases, and 16 bases separated the two germline ends. CDR3 bases: TGTGCCAGCTCACCACCGGAAACGGGAGCGAGGAATGAGCAGTTCTTC. Translated: CASSPPETGARNEQFF. The full variable domain, rest sourced from reference TRBV18 and TRBJ2-1, is NAGVMQNPRHLVRRRGQEARLRCSPMKGHSHVYWYRQLPEEGLKFMVYLQKENIIDESGMPKERFSAEFPKEGPSILRIQQVVRGDSAAYFCASSPPETGARNEQFFGPGTRLTVL.

The chain recombines TRBV14 with TRBJ1-1; tentative D call: TRBD1 (5 bases). CDR1 SGHDN and CDR2 FVKESK come from the germline V gene. The CDR3 loop spans 11 amino acids. V gave up 8 bases and J gave up 7 bases, with 11 bases separating them. The CDR3 is CASGRQGEAFF. CDR3 DNA sequence: TGTGCCAGCGGAAGGCAGGGTGAAGCTTTCTTT.

The chain uses TRBV9 and TRBJ2-7; D is undetermined. The germline V gene encodes CDR1 SGDLS and CDR2 YYNGEE. The CDR3 consists of 14 residues. The V gene lost 0 bases and the J gene lost 5 bases, with 12 bases spanning the gap. The CDR3 is CASSVAPREDEQYF. In DNA form, the CDR3 reads TGTGCCAGCAGCGTAGCCCCCCGAGAGGACGAGCAGTACTTC.

The V call is TRBV19, the J call TRBJ2-3; a weak D match, TRBD1 (5 bases). V lost 7 bases and J 8 bases, leaving 28 bases between the germline ends. Germline CDR1 and CDR2: LNHDA and SQIVND (reference sequence). The CDR3 is 17 amino acids. Here the CDR3 DNA reads TGTGCCAGTACTTCGATGGGGCGACGGACCGCGGACCCTACGCAGTATTTT. As protein: CASTSMGRRTADPTQYF. Based on the CDR3 plus reference TRBV19 and TRBJ2-3, the full variable domain is DGGITQSPKYLFRKEGQNVTLSCEQNLNHDAMYWYRQDPGQGLRLIYYSQIVNDFQKGDIAEGYSVSREKKESFPLTVTSAQKNPTAFYLCASTSMGRRTADPTQYFGPGTRLTVL.

The gene calls are TRBV4-1 and TRBJ2-2; 7 bases are shared with TRBD2. The CDR3 has 17 amino acids. J was trimmed by 6 bases and V by 0 bases; bases with no gene match: 10. CDR1 and CDR2 from the germline V gene are MGHRA and YSYEKL. The CDR3 nucleotides read TGCGCCAGCAGCCAAGATTCGACTAGCCCGCGTGCCGGGGAGCTGTTTTTT. This codes for CASSQDSTSPRAGELFF.

The gene calls are TRBV5-4 and TRBJ1-1; no reliable D call. The CDR3 has 12 residues. CDR1 SGHNT and CDR2 YYREEE come from the germline V gene (reference sequence). V dropped 4 bases and J dropped 6 bases, with 10 bases sitting between them. Here the CDR3 DNA reads TGTGCCAGCAGCCAGGACTGGTCTGAAGCTTTCTTT. Translating gives CASSQDWSEAFF.

This chain links TRBV5-6 with TRBJ2-3; TRBD2 might be the D (6 bases). CDR1 is SGHDT, CDR2 YYEEEE, per germline. There are 14 residues in the CDR3. V was clipped by 1 base and J by 4 bases, with 10 bases between them. This CDR3 reads CASSLQTSADTQYF. As DNA, the CDR3 is TGTGCCAGCAGCTTGCAGACTAGTGCAGATACGCAGTATTTT.

Worth noting for this clone: Other DNA sequences of this sample code for an identical CDR3. The chain recombines TRBV28 with TRBJ2-3; no reliable D call. V lost 2 bases and J 3 bases, leaving 3 bases between the germline ends. CDR3 length equals 12 residues. Germline CDR1 and CDR2: MDHEN and SYDVKM. The DNA of the CDR3 is TGTGCCAGCAGTTTACGGACAGATACGCAGTATTTT. This translates into CASSLRTDTQYF.

The genes are TRBV5-1 and TRBJ1-2; D call uncertain. CDR3 length: 16 residues. Germline V CDR1 and CDR2: SGHRS, YFSETQ. Trimming shortened V by 4 bases and J by 4 bases, and 20 bases separated the two germline ends. The DNA of the CDR3 is TGCGCCAGCAGCCCAGATCTTCCCGGGGTTTCCTATGGCTACACCTTC. Its protein is CASSPDLPGVSYGYTF. The full variable domain, rest sourced from reference TRBV5-1 and TRBJ1-2, is KAGVTQTPRYLIKTRGQQVTLSCSPISGHRSVSWYQQTPGQGLQFLFEYFSETQRNKGNFPGRFSGRQFSNSRSEMNVSTLELGDSALYLCASSPDLPGVSYGYTFGSGTRLTVV.

This chain uses TRBV7-2 with TRBJ1-3, with a possible D match to TRBD1 (6 bases). Germline V gene data show CDR1 as SGHTA and CDR2 as FQGNSA. The CDR3 loop spans 17 amino acids. V gave up 5 bases and J gave up 0 bases, with 17 bases separating them. The CDR3 here is CASSPKTGLSSGNTIYF. CDR3 bases: TGTGCCAGCAGCCCAAAAACAGGGCTATCCTCTGGAAACACCATATATTTT.

The chain has TRBV5-1 and TRBJ2-1; weak D call: TRBD1 (6 bases). Looked up from germline, CDR1 is SGHRS and CDR2 is YFSETQ. The CDR3 extends over 14 amino acids. V shed 2 bases and J shed 10 bases, with 16 bases lying between them. The CDR3 reads CASSFQGPIPEQFF. The CDR3 DNA sequence: TGCGCCAGCAGCTTTCAGGGGCCAATACCAGAGCAGTTCTTC. Supplemented by reference TRBV5-1 and TRBJ2-1, the full variable domain reads KAGVTQTPRYLIKTRGQQVTLSCSPISGHRSVSWYQQTPGQGLQFLFEYFSETQRNKGNFPGRFSGRQFSNSRSEMNVSTLELGDSALYLCASSFQGPIPEQFFGPGTRLTVL.

The chain couples TRBV6-5 to TRBJ1-5, with D perhaps matching TRBD1 (6 bases). Germline V gene data show CDR1 as MNHEY and CDR2 as SVGAGI. Between the trimmed V and J ends, which lost 6 bases and 6 bases, there was a span of 18 bases. The CDR3 runs to 15 residues. The CDR3 nucleotides read TGTGCCAGCAGGCCAAGCGGGGGGGGCGGTCAGCCCCAGCATTTT. Residues: CASRPSGGGGQPQHF.

Here the CDR3 reads CASTKQNPYEQYF. CDR3 coding DNA: TGCGCCAGCACAAAACAGAATCCCTACGAGCAGTACTTC. The rearrangement links TRBV5-1 to TRBJ2-7; no firm D call. V lost 6 bases, J lost 2 bases, and 12 bases lay in between. Germline CDR1 reads SGHRS; CDR2 reads YFSETQ. The CDR3 is made up of 13 amino acids. Combining the CDR3 with reference TRBV5-1 and TRBJ2-7 gives the whole variable domain KAGVTQTPRYLIKTRGQQVTLSCSPISGHRSVSWYQQTPGQGLQFLFEYFSETQRNKGNFPGRFSGRQFSNSRSEMNVSTLELGDSALYLCASTKQNPYEQYFGPGTRLTVT.

V is TRBV18 and J is TRBJ2-7, with TRBD1 as a possible D gene (6 bases). V lost 5 bases and J lost 2, with 19 bases in between. CDR3 length: 16 residues. CDR1 and CDR2 from the germline V gene are KGHSH and LQKENI. The CDR3 spells CASSSINTGIPYEQYF. The CDR3 coding sequence is TGTGCCAGCTCATCAATTAATACAGGGATCCCCTACGAGCAGTACTTC.

The chain uses TRBV11-2 and TRBJ1-5; D might be TRBD1 (6 bases). CDR3 length: 16 amino acids. Germline assignment: CDR1 SGHAT and CDR2 FQNNGV. V dropped 4 bases and J dropped 0 bases, with 13 bases sitting between them. The DNA of the CDR3 is TGTGCCAGCAGCTCCCCGGGACACTATAGCAATCAGCCCCAGCATTTT. Amino acid sequence: CASSSPGHYSNQPQHF.

V and J are TRBV28 and TRBJ2-3; 7 nucleotides line up with TRBD2. The CDR3 is 16 residues long. Germline lookup yields CDR1 MDHEN and CDR2 SYDVKM. V was pared by 2 bases and J by 2 bases, with 7 bases of the junction left unmatched. CDR3 sequence reads: CASSLGVGGLTDTQYF. CDR3 DNA sequence: TGTGCCAGCAGTTTAGGGGTGGGAGGGCTCACAGATACGCAGTATTTT.

V and J are TRBV7-6 and TRBJ2-2, with no clear D. The V end was cut by 5 bases, the J end by 3 bases, with 7 bases between. Looked up from germline, CDR1 is SGHVS and CDR2 is FNYEAQ. This CDR3 spans 13 amino acids. The chain's CDR3 is CASSPRYTGELFF. Written as DNA, the CDR3 is TGTGCCAGCAGCCCCCGTTACACCGGGGAGCTGTTTTTT.

The V call is TRBV18, the J call TRBJ2-1, with TRBD2 matching over 9 bases. After removal of 3 bases from V and 9 bases from J, the junction contained 12 bases not matched to a gene. The CDR3 totals 16 residues. CDR1 is KGHSH, CDR2 LQKENI, per germline. CDR3 loop: CASSPFSGGLWSEQFF. DNA for the CDR3: TGTGCCAGCTCACCGTTTAGCGGGGGTTTGTGGAGTGAGCAGTTCTTC.

J is TRBJ2-2 and V is TRBV10-3, with 8 bases fitting TRBD2. Germline loops: CDR1 ENHRY, CDR2 SYGVKD. V lost 4 bases and J lost 4; bases outside the gene matches: 5. The CDR3 is 15 residues long. CDR3 coding DNA: TGTGCCATCAGTGGGGGACTAGTTCCCACCGGGGAGCTGTTTTTT. Encoded protein: CAISGGLVPTGELFF.

This clone was seen only once. The chain has TRBV25-1 and TRBJ2-2, with 7 bases that match TRBD2. CDR3 size: 13 residues. J was trimmed by 1 base and V by 8 bases; bases with no gene match: 1. From germline, CDR1 is MGHDK and CDR2 SYGVNS. CDR3 bases: TGTGCCAGCGGGACTATGAACACCGGGGAGCTGTTTTTT. Translating it yields CASGTMNTGELFF.

V usage is TRBV2 and J usage is TRBJ1-2; 8 bases fit TRBD1. CDR1 and CDR2 (germline): SNHLY, FYNNEI. There are 14 residues in the CDR3. The J segment lost 2 bases and the V segment lost 4 bases, leaving 3 bases of the junction unmatched. The CDR3 sequence is CASSVRTGNYGYTF. For the CDR3, the DNA is TGTGCCAGCAGTGTCCGGACAGGGAACTATGGCTACACCTTC.

The chain couples TRBV18 to TRBJ2-3; tentatively, D is TRBD2 (5 bases). Trimming shortened V by 3 bases and J by 2 bases, and 18 bases separated the two germline ends. This CDR3 region has 17 residues. Germline V gene sequence: CDR1 KGHSH, CDR2 LQKENI. For the CDR3, the DNA is TGTGCCAGCTCACCGACTTTGGGGAGAGGTTACACAGATACGCAGTATTTT. Amino acid sequence: CASSPTLGRGYTDTQYF.

V gene TRBV6-1 combines with J gene TRBJ2-7, with D tentatively TRBD1 or TRBD2 (5 bases each). CDR1 MNHNS and CDR2 SASEGT come from the germline V gene. V was cut by 4 bases and J by 3 bases, with 22 bases left in between. This CDR3 contains 17 residues. DNA of the CDR3: TGTGCCAGCAGTGTTCCCCGGGACGCAGAGATTGTCTACGAGCAGTACTTC. Translated, it gives CASSVPRDAEIVYEQYF.

The chain recombines TRBV29-1 with TRBJ1-2; possibly TRBD1 for D (6 bases). The germline V gene has CDR1 SQVTM and CDR2 ANQGSEA. This CDR3 has 12 amino acids. The CDR3 nucleotides are TGCAGTGCTGTGGACAGTAACTATGGCTACACCTTC. As protein: CSAVDSNYGYTF.

The chain employs TRBV7-8 and TRBJ1-1; D unclear. CDR1 is SGHVS and CDR2 is FQNEAQ in the germline V gene. With 5 bases removed from V and 1 base from J, the gap between germline ends came to 14 bases. The CDR3 is 15 amino acids. CDR3 nucleotides: TGTGCCAGCAGCCTCGTTCGCGACCCGAACACTGAAGCTTTCTTT. It encodes CASSLVRDPNTEAFF.

V is TRBV30 and J is TRBJ1-1; the D gene is possibly TRBD1 (5 bases). This CDR3 is built from 13 residues. The germline V gene has CDR1 GTSNPN and CDR2 SVGIG (reference sequence). With 3 bases removed from V and 3 bases from J, the gap between germline ends came to 11 bases. CDR3 DNA: TGTGCCTGGAGGGAGGTGGGGGACACTGAAGCTTTCTTT. Translating gives CAWREVGDTEAFF.

The chain recombines TRBV11-2 with TRBJ2-7; D gene uncertain. The CDR3 runs to 13 residues. The V end lost 5 bases, the J end lost 2 bases, and 10 bases lay between the germline ends. Germline CDR1 SGHAT, CDR2 FQNNGV. This CDR3 reads CASSPLSAYEQYF. The CDR3 coding sequence is TGTGCCAGCAGCCCCCTGAGTGCCTACGAGCAGTACTTC.